This T cell receptor beta chain was recorded in a study of shared clonotypes between healthy human individuals. General study findings and limits: Some naive CD4 clonotypes, roughly 5%, turned up in common across a handful of donors. Sampling involved blood alone; tissue repertoires likely differ.

At a deep level, the assay was run. Generated by immunoSEQ multiplex PCR, the TCRdb table keeps only in-frame clones and is missing some. The data hold around 2.1 million clones, with more than 90% observed a single time. Unmatched junction bases numbered 7, after V lost 5 bases and J lost 1 base. Looked up from germline, CDR1 is LNHDA and CDR2 is SQIVND (reference sequence). There are 15 residues in the CDR3. This clone was detected only once. The antigen is undetermined. J is TRBJ1-1 and V is TRBV19; TRBD1 agrees at 7 bases. Sequencing was carried out using naive CD4+ T cells sorted from blood. As for subset: CD45RA+ positively selected. The TCR originated in a man aged 18 to 29 in good health. The CDR3 loop is CASSVRQGGNTEAFF. CDR3 sequence (DNA): TGTGCCAGTAGTGTGAGACAGGGAGGGAACACTGAAGCTTTCTTT.